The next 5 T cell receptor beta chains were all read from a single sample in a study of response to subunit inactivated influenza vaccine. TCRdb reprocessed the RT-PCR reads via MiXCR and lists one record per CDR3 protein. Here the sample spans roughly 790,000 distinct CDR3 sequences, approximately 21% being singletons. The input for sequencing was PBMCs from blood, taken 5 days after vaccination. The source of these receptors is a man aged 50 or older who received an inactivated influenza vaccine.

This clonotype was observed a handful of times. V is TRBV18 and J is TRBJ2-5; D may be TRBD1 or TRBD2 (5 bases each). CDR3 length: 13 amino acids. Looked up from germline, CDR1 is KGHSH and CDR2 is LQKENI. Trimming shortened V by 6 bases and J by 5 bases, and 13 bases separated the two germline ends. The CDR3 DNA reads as TGTGCCAGCTCTGGCGGGTCAGGGGAGACCCAGTACTTC. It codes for CASSGGSGETQYF.

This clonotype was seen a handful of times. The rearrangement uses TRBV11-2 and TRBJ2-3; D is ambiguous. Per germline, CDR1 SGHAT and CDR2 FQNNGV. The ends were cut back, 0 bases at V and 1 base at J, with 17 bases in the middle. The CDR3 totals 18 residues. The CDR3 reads CASSLETTWFLGTDTQYF. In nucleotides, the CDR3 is TGTGCCAGCAGCTTAGAAACCACGTGGTTCTTGGGCACAGATACGCAGTATTTT.

The CDR3: CASSLVAGIYNEQFF. For the CDR3, the DNA is TGCGCCAGCAGCTTGGTAGCGGGAATCTACAATGAGCAGTTCTTC. V is TRBV5-1 and J is TRBJ2-1, with 8 bases that match TRBD2. J was trimmed by 3 bases and V by 0 bases; bases with no gene match: 2. This CDR3 region has 15 residues. Germline CDR1 is SGHRS and CDR2 is YFSETQ.

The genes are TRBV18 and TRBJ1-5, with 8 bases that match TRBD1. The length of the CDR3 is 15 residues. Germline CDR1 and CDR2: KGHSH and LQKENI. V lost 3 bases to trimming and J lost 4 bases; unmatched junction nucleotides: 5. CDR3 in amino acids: CASSPVQGVNQPQHF. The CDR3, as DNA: TGTGCCAGCTCACCGGTACAGGGGGTGAATCAGCCCCAGCATTTT.

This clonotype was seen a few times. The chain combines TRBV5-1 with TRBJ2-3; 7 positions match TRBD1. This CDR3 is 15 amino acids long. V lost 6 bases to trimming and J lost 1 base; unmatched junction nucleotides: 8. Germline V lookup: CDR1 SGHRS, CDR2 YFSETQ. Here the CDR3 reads CASKIQGDRTDTQYF. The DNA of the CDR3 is TGCGCCAGCAAGATTCAGGGGGACCGCACAGATACGCAGTATTTT.